This entry lists 9 T cell receptor beta chains sequenced from one sample in a study of CXCR3-negative and CXCR3-positive naive CD8 T cells. UMI-labeled TRB cDNA libraries were prepared by 5' RACE. TCRdb reanalyzed the 5' RACE reads, giving one entry per CDR3 protein sequence and no DNA. Recorded for this sample: about 130,000 distinct CDR3 sequences. The sequenced material came from naive CXCR3- CD8+ T cells from blood. Described subset: CD45RO-CCR7+CD27+CD95- naive CD8+ T cells lacking CXCR3 (TNR3-). The source is a human donor in good health. Some clones in this sample may be carry-over from other donors' samples.

The J gene is TRBJ2-3, the V gene TRBV4-1; TCRdb reports TRBD1, a call that lacks DNA to check it against. The CDR3 extends over 15 amino acids. CDR1 MGHRA and CDR2 YSYEKL come from the germline V gene. This CDR3 is CASSQDGAVTDTQYF.

This sequence joins TRBV12-3 or TRBV12-4 and TRBJ1-1; TCRdb gives TRBD1 as the D gene, but with no DNA this cannot be confirmed. The CDR3 spans 16 residues. CDR3 in amino acids: CASSFPEGGAIGEAFF.

V gene TRBV28 combines with J gene TRBJ2-3; TCRdb proposes TRBD1, but this gene call is untestable without DNA. The CDR3 extends over 12 amino acids. Germline V lookup: CDR1 MDHEN, CDR2 SYDVKM. The CDR3 here is CASSLPGDTQYF.

This chain links TRBV7-6 with TRBJ2-3; TCRdb outputs TRBD1, but without DNA this stays unchecked. The CDR3 is 16 amino acids. Germline-derived CDR1 and CDR2 are SGHVS and FNYEAQ. Here the CDR3 reads CASSFSAGTDTDTQYF.

The chain carries TRBV6-5 and TRBJ2-7; the D call from TCRdb, TRBD1, cannot be confirmed without DNA. The germline V gene encodes CDR1 MNHEY and CDR2 SVGAGI. The CDR3 totals 15 residues. The CDR3 spells CASSLAGTGIYEQYF.

J is TRBJ2-1 and V is TRBV7-9. Germline V gene lookup returns CDR1 SEHNR and CDR2 FQNEAQ (reference sequence). This CDR3 has 12 residues. Here the CDR3 reads CASSLSSLEQFF. Based on the CDR3 plus reference TRBV7-9 and TRBJ2-1, the full variable domain is DTGVSQNPRHKITKRGQNVTFRCDPISEHNRLYWYRQTLGQGPEFLTYFQNEAQLEKSRLLSDRFSAERPKGSFSTLEIQRTEQGDSAMYLCASSLSSLEQFFGPGTRLTVL.

The chain uses TRBV20-1 and TRBJ2-1; the D gene TCRdb calls, TRBD2, cannot be checked with no DNA. The CDR3 extends over 16 amino acids. Looked up from germline, CDR1 is DFQATT and CDR2 is SNEGSKA (reference sequence). The CDR3 loop is CSARDLGLADYNEQFF.

This rearrangement joins TRBV15 to TRBJ2-1. The germline gives CDR1 LNHNV, CDR2 YYDKDF (reference sequence). The CDR3 length is 17 residues. The CDR3 sequence: CATSRVFGLSSYNEQFF.

The chain has TRBV10-3 and TRBJ2-7; the D call from TCRdb, TRBD2, cannot be confirmed without DNA. Germline V CDR1 and CDR2: ENHRY, SYGVKD. CDR3 length: 15 amino acids. The CDR3 protein is CAISDPAGGNREQYF.